The 14 T cell receptor beta chains reported below all come from one sample, sequenced in a study of cytomegalovirus exposure and HLA in healthy donors. Vbeta (60) and Jbeta (13) primers were used in the PCR. The data were produced by immunoSEQ multiplex PCR, yet TCRdb's version contains in-frame clones alone and is incomplete. The sample lists fewer than 200,000 clones; approximately 80% were seen once. The sequenced material came from PBMCs. The source of these receptors is a woman aged 30 to 39 in good health and CMV-seropositive.

This chain joins TRBV9 and TRBJ1-6; D not certain. Trimming cost V 4 bases and J 10 bases, with 18 bases left between them. This CDR3 spans 15 amino acids. The germline V gene has CDR1 SGDLS and CDR2 YYNGEE. The CDR3 sequence is CASSPWTPEGSPLHF. CDR3 nucleotide sequence: TGTGCCAGCAGCCCTTGGACCCCGGAGGGATCACCCCTCCACTTT.

The table lists this clone with a few counts. The chain carries TRBV9 and TRBJ2-7; the match to TRBD1 covers 7 bases. The CDR3 covers 13 residues. The germline gives CDR1 SGDLS, CDR2 YYNGEE. The V and J ends lost 4 bases and 2 bases, in that order; junction bases with no gene match: 3. The CDR3 DNA sequence: TGTGCCAGCAGCAAGGGACAGACCTACGAGCAGTACTTC. Amino acid sequence: CASSKGQTYEQYF. The full variable domain, rest sourced from reference TRBV9 and TRBJ2-7, is DSGVTQTPKHLITATGQRVTLRCSPRSGDLSVYWYQQSLDQGLQFLIQYYNGEERAKGNILERFSAQQFPDLHSELNLSSLELGDSALYFCASSKGQTYEQYFGPGTRLTVT.

The chain recombines TRBV6-6 with TRBJ1-5, with TRBD1 identical over 7 bases. Germline-derived CDR1 and CDR2 are MNHNY and SVGAGI (reference sequence). The CDR3 is 14 amino acids. V dropped 7 bases and J dropped 6; count of bases not matched to a gene: 9. The CDR3 is CASTSGGSAQPQHF. For the CDR3, the DNA is TGTGCCAGCACCTCAGGGGGTTCGGCTCAGCCCCAGCATTTT.

This chain joins TRBV7-9 and TRBJ2-1; possible D gene TRBD2, 5 bases. The CDR3 sequence is 12 residues long. V was shortened by 5 bases and J by 9 bases, with 11 bases between the two germline ends. Germline V gene lookup returns CDR1 SEHNR and CDR2 FQNEAQ (reference sequence). The DNA for the CDR3 is TGTGCCAGCAGCGAGAGTCGGGGTGAGCAGTTCTTC. Encoded protein: CASSESRGEQFF.

The chain employs TRBV5-1 and TRBJ1-5; D may be TRBD1 (6 bases). The CDR3 has 15 amino acids. V was shortened by 2 bases and J by 2 bases, with 11 bases between the two germline ends. CDR1 and CDR2 (germline): SGHRS, YFSETQ. CDR3 DNA sequence: TGCGCCAGCAGCTTCGGGGGGGCCGGCAATCAGCCCCAGCATTTT. Protein sequence: CASSFGGAGNQPQHF.

Regarding this clone: With a much larger clone just one base away, this may be a read error. This sequence joins TRBV5-4 and TRBJ1-2; no clear D gene. Trimming took off 0 bases at V and 4 bases at J, with 4 bases between the two ends. From germline, CDR1 is SGHNT and CDR2 YYREEE (reference sequence). This CDR3 is 12 amino acids long. The CDR3 loop reads CASSLDTYGYTF. The CDR3 bases are TGTGCCAGCAGCTTGGACACCTATGGCTACACCTTC.

V gene TRBV30 combines with J gene TRBJ1-1, with 7 bases aligning to TRBD1. V lost 0 bases to trimming and J lost 3 bases; unmatched junction nucleotides: 19. CDR1 and CDR2 from the germline V gene are GTSNPN and SVGIG (reference sequence). The CDR3 covers 19 residues. As DNA, the CDR3 is TGTGCCTGGAGTGTAGAGGTCGGAGGGGGCCGGATTTGGGACACTGAAGCTTTCTTT. Its protein product is CAWSVEVGGGRIWDTEAFF.

This chain connects TRBV5-1 to TRBJ1-4; D may be TRBD1 (6 bases). The CDR3 length is 15 residues. V shed 4 bases and J shed 8 bases, with 18 bases lying between them. The germline CDR1 and CDR2 sequences are SGHRS and YFSETQ. CDR3 DNA sequence: TGCGCCAGCAGCCTGGGGGGGCAGCTTCCCGAAAAACTGTTTTTT. Translating it yields CASSLGGQLPEKLFF.

V is TRBV6-5 and J is TRBJ2-7; 7 bases agree with TRBD1. The CDR3 sequence is 14 residues long. Germline CDR1 is MNHEY and CDR2 is SVGAGI. J was trimmed by 6 bases and V by 5 bases; bases with no gene match: 10. CDR3 residues: CASSKGQSAGEQYF. CDR3 in DNA: TGTGCCAGCAGTAAGGGACAGAGTGCAGGCGAGCAGTACTTC.

V and J are TRBV6-5 and TRBJ2-7; a possible D gene is TRBD1 (5 bases). The V gene's germline CDR1 is MNHEY and CDR2 SVGAGI. This CDR3 is 15 amino acids long. V lost 8 bases to trimming and J lost 0 bases, with 17 bases between them. The CDR3 reads CASALTGFNSYEQYF. In DNA, the CDR3 is TGTGCCAGCGCCCTAACAGGATTCAACTCCTACGAGCAGTACTTC.

The rearrangement links TRBV7-9 to TRBJ1-2; D not certain. Germline CDR1 and CDR2: SEHNR and FQNEAQ (reference sequence). The CDR3 has 15 residues. V lost 5 bases and J 4 bases, leaving 17 bases between the germline ends. The CDR3 protein is CASSPPEGGGYGYTF. In DNA form, the CDR3 reads TGTGCCAGCAGCCCCCCGGAGGGAGGCGGCTATGGCTACACCTTC. The entire variable domain, with the rest obtained from reference TRBV7-9 and TRBJ1-2, is as follows: DTGVSQNPRHKITKRGQNVTFRCDPISEHNRLYWYRQTLGQGPEFLTYFQNEAQLEKSRLLSDRFSAERPKGSFSTLEIQRTEQGDSAMYLCASSPPEGGGYGYTFGSGTRLTVV.

This sequence joins TRBV9 and TRBJ2-1, with D possibly matching TRBD1 (6 bases). Germline values: CDR1 SGDLS, CDR2 YYNGEE. This CDR3 is built from 15 residues. The V and J ends lost 4 bases and 0 bases respectively, with 11 bases between them. In DNA, the CDR3 is TGTGCCAGCAGCCGGGACACCCGCTCCTACAATGAGCAGTTCTTC. As protein: CASSRDTRSYNEQFF.

This chain joins TRBV6-6 and TRBJ1-1; no clear D. From germline, CDR1 is MNHNY and CDR2 SVGAGI (reference sequence). Trimming shortened V by 5 bases and J by 1 base, and 8 bases separated the two germline ends. This CDR3 has 13 residues. The CDR3 sequence is CASSPLRNTEAFF. CDR3 sequence (DNA): TGTGCCAGCAGTCCATTGAGGAACACTGAAGCTTTCTTT.

V usage is TRBV6-6 and J usage is TRBJ1-3, with 7 bases aligning to TRBD1. V was pared by 7 bases and J by 2 bases, with 8 bases of the junction left unmatched. Germline loops: CDR1 MNHNY, CDR2 SVGAGI (reference sequence). This CDR3 has 15 amino acids. The CDR3 bases are TGTGCCAGCAATCCCCCCGGGACAGCTGGAAACACCATATATTTT. This translates into CASNPPGTAGNTIYF.